This T cell receptor (beta chain) appears in the sequencing data of a study of read filtering for tumor transcriptome and immune sequencing. For the study at large: IR-seq gave about 4.05 to 11 million TCR reads per sample; RNA-seq gave about 80 to 1,400.

This clonotype was found many times. Its antigen is not known. Regarding the study as a whole: Roughly 79% of IR-seq clonotypes had one read, totaling about 3.5% of reads; RNA-seq: about 69% and 49%.

This library used around 400 ng RNA and molecular barcoded adaptors spanning alpha/delta and beta/gamma chains. TCRdb ran MiXCR on the reads and lists one entry per CDR3 protein. The sample has about 35,000 distinct CDR3 sequences, 13% to 15% seen once. Germline-derived CDR1 and CDR2 are LNHNV and YYDKDF (reference sequence). V lost 1 base, J lost 0 bases, and 8 bases lay in between. The CDR3 contains 15 residues. The clonotype was recovered from a donor at least 40 years old with multiple myeloma. Sequencing input: a population of CD138-negative cells sorted from bone marrow. This rearrangement joins TRBV15 to TRBJ2-3, with D perhaps being TRBD1 or TRBD2 (5 bases each). The CDR3 spells CATSRAGTSTDTQYF. The CDR3 coding sequence is TGTGCCACCAGCAGAGCCGGGACCAGCACAGATACGCAGTATTTT.